This passage covers 20 T cell receptor beta chains from one sample sequenced in a study of early T cells in non-severe SARS-CoV-2 infection (dated by TCRdb to 2020 to 2023). Library preparation used 5' RACE. Reads for this sample came from a NextSeq 500. Through fastp at Q25 and MiXCR, TCRdb rebuilt clones from the public reads, retaining in-frame beta chains. Entries that share a CDR3 protein sequence are merged under the most common genes and DNA. This sample has some 56,000 distinct CDR3 sequences in its table, and roughly a tenth of those were observed once. 6% to 8% of the sample belongs to the ten largest clones. Input material: whole blood. Every receptor here comes from an adult who was a healthcare worker with PCR-confirmed SARS-CoV-2 infection or an uninfected control (not recorded which).

The chain carries TRBV5-1 and TRBJ1-2; maybe TRBD1 (5 bases). V was cut by 1 base and J by 5 bases, with 12 bases left in between. This CDR3 is 14 amino acids long. Germline loops: CDR1 SGHRS, CDR2 YFSETQ. CDR3 protein: CASSLQYRKYGYTF. CDR3 bases: TGCGCCAGCAGCTTGCAGTACAGGAAATATGGCTACACCTTC.

This clonotype was counted ten times or more. This chain joins TRBV6-1 and TRBJ1-4; 9 bases are a match to TRBD1. The CDR3 is made up of 13 amino acids. Unmatched junction bases numbered 8, after V lost 10 bases and J lost 8 bases. Germline V CDR1 and CDR2: MNHNS, SASEGT. The CDR3 DNA follows: TGTGCCACCTCCGGGACAGGGTACGAAAAACTGTTTTTT. Translated: CATSGTGYEKLFF.

To note about this clonotype: This sequence may be a read error, since a much larger clone differs from it by one base. This rearrangement joins TRBV5-1 to TRBJ2-1; no definite D call. Germline values: CDR1 SGHRS, CDR2 YFSETQ. CDR3 length: 17 amino acids. DNA of the CDR3: TGCGTCAGCAGCTTGGTAGCCAGGTCATCCTCCTACAATGAGCAGTTCTTC. Translation: CVSSLVARSSSYNEQFF.

This clonotype was counted at least ten times. The chain combines TRBV10-3 with TRBJ1-2; D may be TRBD1 (5 bases). Trimming pared 4 bases from V and 0 bases from J, leaving 9 bases between. Germline V gene lookup returns CDR1 ENHRY and CDR2 SYGVKD. CDR3 length: 14 amino acids. CDR3 bases: TGTGCCATCAGTGTTGGGGCTGCTAACTATGGCTACACCTTC. Encoded protein: CAISVGAANYGYTF.

This clonotype was detected only a few times. The V gene is TRBV12-3 or TRBV12-4, the J gene TRBJ1-2; 7 positions match TRBD1. The CDR3 has 14 amino acids. V shed 6 bases and J 4 bases; nucleotides not matched to a gene: 8. The CDR3 here is CASRQGVESYGYTF. The CDR3 DNA follows: TGTGCCAGCAGGCAGGGGGTTGAGAGCTATGGCTACACCTTC.

The V and J genes are TRBV6-2 or TRBV6-3 and TRBJ1-5; TRBD1 matches 9 bases. The CDR3 is 16 residues long. The ends lost 3 bases at V and 5 bases at J; junction bases unmatched: 8. Germline V gene data show CDR1 as MNHEY and CDR2 as SVGEGT. CDR3 loop: CASSYSEGQGHQPQHF. The CDR3 nucleotides are TGTGCCAGCAGTTATTCGGAAGGACAGGGGCATCAGCCCCAGCATTTT.

This clonotype occurred many times. The rearrangement links TRBV3-1 to TRBJ2-1; D remains unclear. V was clipped by 0 bases and J by 1 base, with 10 bases between them. The V gene's germline CDR1 is LGHDT and CDR2 YNNKEL (reference sequence). The CDR3 length is 16 residues. Written as DNA, the CDR3 is TGTGCCAGCAGCCAAGATTCCGGTTTATCCTACAATGAGCAGTTCTTC. Translating it yields CASSQDSGLSYNEQFF.

This rearrangement joins TRBV20-1 to TRBJ1-3; a possible D gene is TRBD1 (5 bases). From germline, CDR1 is DFQATT and CDR2 SNEGSKA (reference sequence). CDR3 size: 16 residues. The V end lost 4 bases, the J end lost 0 bases, and 16 bases lay between the germline ends. The CDR3 DNA sequence: TGCAGTGCTACATTTAAGACAGCGAGCTCTGGAAACACCATATATTTT. Its translation: CSATFKTASSGNTIYF.

The table lists this clonotype with many counts. This chain connects TRBV10-2 to TRBJ1-6; no clear D. The CDR3 is 14 residues long. Germline CDR1 and CDR2: WSHSY and SAAADI. V dropped 5 bases and J dropped 3 bases, with 8 bases sitting between them. The CDR3 DNA sequence: TGCGCCAGCAGTCCTTCAGTCTATAATTCACCCCTCCACTTT. Translated, it gives CASSPSVYNSPLHF.

This clonotype was counted ten times or more. This chain links TRBV20-1 with TRBJ1-5; D possibly corresponds to TRBD1 (6 bases). This CDR3 is built from 17 residues. The V end was cut by 6 bases, the J end by 0 bases, with 21 bases between. Germline values: CDR1 DFQATT, CDR2 SNEGSKA (reference sequence). CDR3: CSALPPGGQYSNQPQHF. The CDR3 DNA sequence: TGCAGTGCCCTCCCCCCGGGGGGGCAGTATAGCAATCAGCCCCAGCATTTT.

The sample holds one count of this clonotype. The CDR3 coding sequence is TGTGCCAGCAGCCCGCTAGCGGGAGGAGATGAGCAGTTCTTC. Translating it yields CASSPLAGGDEQFF. This chain uses TRBV6-5 with TRBJ2-1; 11 nucleotides line up with TRBD2. This CDR3 spans 14 amino acids. The germline V gene encodes CDR1 MNHEY and CDR2 SVGAGI. The ends lost 6 bases at V and 8 bases at J; junction bases unmatched: 6.

This clonotype was picked up many times. The chain couples TRBV5-4 to TRBJ2-6, with D maybe TRBD2 (6 bases). Trimming removed 4 bases at V and 4 bases at J, with 15 bases between. Germline V gene sequence: CDR1 SGHNT, CDR2 YYREEE (reference sequence). The CDR3 runs to 16 residues. CDR3 residues: CASSAVLASGANVLTF. CDR3 coding DNA: TGTGCCAGCAGCGCCGTGCTAGCGTCAGGGGCCAACGTCCTGACTTTC.

The sample holds a few counts of this clonotype. This rearrangement joins TRBV21-1 to TRBJ1-1; whether TRBD1, the table's D call, matches the DNA was not checked. TRBV21-1 is a known pseudogene. CDR3 length: 14 residues. The CDR3 sequence: CASGGTIPNTEAFF. The CDR3 DNA reads as TGTGCCAGCGGGGGGACAATACCGAACACTGAAGCTTTCTTT.

This clonotype has a count of ten or more. The chain combines TRBV7-2 with TRBJ2-1, with 10 bases identical to TRBD2. Per germline, CDR1 SGHTA and CDR2 FQGNSA. The CDR3 loop spans 14 amino acids. Trimming cost V 7 bases and J 5 bases; bases outside gene matches: 5. The CDR3 DNA sequence: TGTGCCAGCACCACTAGCGGGGAGAACAATGAGCAGTTCTTC. Its translation is CASTTSGENNEQFF.

This clonotype was recorded a few times. The genes are TRBV5-1 and TRBJ2-7, with 11 bases matching TRBD2. Germline CDR1 is SGHRS and CDR2 is YFSETQ. The junction had 7 bases not matched to a gene; V was cut back by 1 base and J by 7 bases. The CDR3 extends over 15 amino acids. This chain's CDR3 is CASSLQTSGISEQYF. As DNA, the CDR3 is TGCGCCAGCAGCTTGCAGACTAGCGGGATCAGTGAGCAGTACTTC. The variable domain in full, with the rest retrieved from reference TRBV5-1 and TRBJ2-7, is KAGVTQTPRYLIKTRGQQVTLSCSPISGHRSVSWYQQTPGQGLQFLFEYFSETQRNKGNFPGRFSGRQFSNSRSEMNVSTLELGDSALYLCASSLQTSGISEQYFGPGTRLTVT.

This clonotype was recorded a few times. The chain joins TRBV7-6 to TRBJ2-1; 8 nucleotides line up with TRBD2. The V and J ends lost 6 bases and 8 bases, in that order; junction bases with no gene match: 9. Germline V gene sequence: CDR1 SGHVS, CDR2 FNYEAQ. The CDR3 length is 14 residues. CDR3 DNA sequence: TGTGCCAGCAGACCCACCGTAGCGGGGCATGAGCAGTTCTTC. Encoded protein: CASRPTVAGHEQFF.

The sample holds a few counts of this clonotype. The CDR3 DNA reads as TGTGCCAGCAAAAGAGTGGATACGCAGTATTTT. Translating it yields CASKRVDTQYF. The rearrangement joins TRBV11-1 to TRBJ2-3; D unclear. The germline V gene has CDR1 SGHAT and CDR2 FQDESV (reference sequence). Trimming removed 7 bases from V and 6 bases from J, with 8 bases in between. The length of the CDR3 is 11 residues.

The chain carries TRBV28 and TRBJ1-2, with D unresolved. CDR1 MDHEN and CDR2 SYDVKM come from the germline V gene. This CDR3 has 13 amino acids. The V end lost 6 bases, the J end lost 4 bases, and 12 bases lay between the germline ends. CDR3 DNA: TGTGCCAGCAGCTTGGGATGGACCTATGGCTACACCTTC. It yields the protein CASSLGWTYGYTF.

This clonotype is medium-sized within its sample. The chain joins TRBV24-1 to TRBJ2-3; 7 bases line up with TRBD1. Germline CDR1 KGHDR, CDR2 SFDVKD. V was pared by 10 bases and J by 6 bases, with 9 bases of the junction left unmatched. CDR3 length: 13 residues. The CDR3 nucleotides read TGTGCCACTTCGAACAGGGGTATCGATACGCAGTATTTT. Translation gives CATSNRGIDTQYF.

V and J are TRBV5-1 and TRBJ2-2; D is undetermined. Looked up from germline, CDR1 is SGHRS and CDR2 is YFSETQ. Trimming left V 0 bases short and J 4 bases short, with 7 bases between. The CDR3 loop spans 14 amino acids. The CDR3 protein is CASSLEGATGELFF. The CDR3 bases are TGCGCCAGCAGCTTGGAGGGTGCCACCGGGGAGCTGTTTTTT.